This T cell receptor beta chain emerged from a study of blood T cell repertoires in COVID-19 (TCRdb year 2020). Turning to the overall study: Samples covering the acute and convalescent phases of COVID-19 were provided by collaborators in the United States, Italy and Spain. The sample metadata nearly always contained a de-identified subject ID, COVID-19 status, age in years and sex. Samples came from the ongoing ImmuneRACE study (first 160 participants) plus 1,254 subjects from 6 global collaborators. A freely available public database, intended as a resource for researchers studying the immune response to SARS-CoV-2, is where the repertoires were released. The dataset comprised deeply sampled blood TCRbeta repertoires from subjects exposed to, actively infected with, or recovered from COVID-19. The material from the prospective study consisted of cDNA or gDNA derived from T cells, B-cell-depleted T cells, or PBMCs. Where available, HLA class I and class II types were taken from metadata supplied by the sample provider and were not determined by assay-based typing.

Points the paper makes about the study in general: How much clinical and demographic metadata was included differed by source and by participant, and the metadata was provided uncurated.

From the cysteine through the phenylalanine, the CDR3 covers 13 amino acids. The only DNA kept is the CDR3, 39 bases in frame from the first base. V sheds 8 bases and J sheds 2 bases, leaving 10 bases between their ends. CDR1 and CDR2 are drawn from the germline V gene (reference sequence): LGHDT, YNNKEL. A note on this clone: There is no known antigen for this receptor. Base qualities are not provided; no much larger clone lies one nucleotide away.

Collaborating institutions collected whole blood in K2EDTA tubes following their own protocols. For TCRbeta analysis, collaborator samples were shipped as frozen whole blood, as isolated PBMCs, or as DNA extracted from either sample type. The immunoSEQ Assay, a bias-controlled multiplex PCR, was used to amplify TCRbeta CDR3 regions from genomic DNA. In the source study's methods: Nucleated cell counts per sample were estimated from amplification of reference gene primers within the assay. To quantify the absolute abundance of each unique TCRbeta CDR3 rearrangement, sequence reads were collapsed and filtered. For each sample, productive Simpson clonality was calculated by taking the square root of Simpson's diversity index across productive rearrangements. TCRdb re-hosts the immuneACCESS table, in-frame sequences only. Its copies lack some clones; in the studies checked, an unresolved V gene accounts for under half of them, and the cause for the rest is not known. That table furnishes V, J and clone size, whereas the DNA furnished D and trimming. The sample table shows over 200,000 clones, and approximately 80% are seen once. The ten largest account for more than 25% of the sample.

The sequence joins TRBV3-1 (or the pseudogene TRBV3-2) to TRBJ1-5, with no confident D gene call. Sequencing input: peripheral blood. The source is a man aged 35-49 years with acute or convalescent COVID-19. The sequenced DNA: TGTGCCAGCGGGCGGGGAGGCAATCAGCCCCAGCATTTT. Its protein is CASGRGGNQPQHF.